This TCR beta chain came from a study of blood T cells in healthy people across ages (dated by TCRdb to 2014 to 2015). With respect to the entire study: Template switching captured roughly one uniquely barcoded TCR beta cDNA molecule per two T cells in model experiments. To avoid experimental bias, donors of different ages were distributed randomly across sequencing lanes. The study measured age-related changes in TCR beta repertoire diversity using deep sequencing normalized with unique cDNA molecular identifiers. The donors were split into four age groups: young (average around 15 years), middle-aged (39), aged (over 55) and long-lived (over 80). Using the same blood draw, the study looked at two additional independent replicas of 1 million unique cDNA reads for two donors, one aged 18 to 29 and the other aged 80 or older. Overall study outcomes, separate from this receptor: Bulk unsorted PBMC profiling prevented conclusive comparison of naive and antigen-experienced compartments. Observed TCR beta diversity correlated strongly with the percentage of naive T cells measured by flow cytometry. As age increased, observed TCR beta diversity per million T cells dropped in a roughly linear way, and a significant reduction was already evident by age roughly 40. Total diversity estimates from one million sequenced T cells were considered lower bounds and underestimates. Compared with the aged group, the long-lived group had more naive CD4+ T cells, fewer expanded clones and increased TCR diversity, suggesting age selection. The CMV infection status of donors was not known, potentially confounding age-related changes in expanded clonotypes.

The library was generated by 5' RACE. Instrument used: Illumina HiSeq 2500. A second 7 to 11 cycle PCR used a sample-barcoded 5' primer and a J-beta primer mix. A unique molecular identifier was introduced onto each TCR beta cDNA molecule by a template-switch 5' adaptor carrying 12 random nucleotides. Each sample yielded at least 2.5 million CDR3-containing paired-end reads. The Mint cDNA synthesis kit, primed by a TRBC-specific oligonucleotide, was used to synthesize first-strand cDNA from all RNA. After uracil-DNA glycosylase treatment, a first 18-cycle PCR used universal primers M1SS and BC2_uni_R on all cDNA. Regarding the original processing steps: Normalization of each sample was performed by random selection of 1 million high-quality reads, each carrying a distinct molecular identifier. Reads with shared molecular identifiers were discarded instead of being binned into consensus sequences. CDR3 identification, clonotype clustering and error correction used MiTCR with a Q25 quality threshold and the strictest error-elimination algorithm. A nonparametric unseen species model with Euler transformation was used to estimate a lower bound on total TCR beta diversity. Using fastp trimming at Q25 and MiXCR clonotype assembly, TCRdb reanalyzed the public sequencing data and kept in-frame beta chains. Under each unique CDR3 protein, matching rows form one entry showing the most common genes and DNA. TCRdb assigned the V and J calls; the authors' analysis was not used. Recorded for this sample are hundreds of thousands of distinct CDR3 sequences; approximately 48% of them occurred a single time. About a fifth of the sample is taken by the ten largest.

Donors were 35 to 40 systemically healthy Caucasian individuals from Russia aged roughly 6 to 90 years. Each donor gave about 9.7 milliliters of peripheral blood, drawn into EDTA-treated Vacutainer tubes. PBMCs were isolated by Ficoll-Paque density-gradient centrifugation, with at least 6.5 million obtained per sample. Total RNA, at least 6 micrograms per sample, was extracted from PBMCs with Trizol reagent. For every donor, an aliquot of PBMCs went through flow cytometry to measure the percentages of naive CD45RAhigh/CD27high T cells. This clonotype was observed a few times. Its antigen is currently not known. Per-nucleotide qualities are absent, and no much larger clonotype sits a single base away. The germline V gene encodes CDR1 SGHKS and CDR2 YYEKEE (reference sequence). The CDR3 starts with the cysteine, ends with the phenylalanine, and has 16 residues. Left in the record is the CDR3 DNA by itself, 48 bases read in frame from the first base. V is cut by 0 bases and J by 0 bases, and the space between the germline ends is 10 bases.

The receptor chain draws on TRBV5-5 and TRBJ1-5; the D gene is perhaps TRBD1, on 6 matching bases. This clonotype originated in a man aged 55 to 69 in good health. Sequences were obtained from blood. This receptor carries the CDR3 CASSLAGANSNQPQHF. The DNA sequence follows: TGTGCCAGCAGCTTGGCAGGGGCAAATAGCAATCAGCCCCAGCATTTT.